The rows below give T cell receptor beta chains drawn from one sample of a study of blood T cell repertoires in COVID-19. The data were produced by immunoSEQ multiplex PCR, yet TCRdb's version contains in-frame clones alone and is incomplete. The sample lists hundreds of thousands of clones; roughly 84% were seen once. Sequenced: peripheral blood. The receptors shown here come from a human donor in a cohort sampled during active COVID-19. Each CDR3 is given without its conserved first and last residue. The D gene is left open where the match is weak.

v_call d_call cdr3_aa
TRBV11-3 TRBD1 ASSSGQGNSPLH
TRBV11-2 TRBD2 ASSLNAGGSTDTQY
TRBV10-1 TRBD2 ASSEMASGISETQY
TRBV7-6 TRBD2 ASSEPGTSGPFQETQY
TRBV5-1 TRBD1 ASTSGTGTYEQY
TRBV6-1 TRBD2 ASSEAGVIYEQY
TRBV6-2/TRBV6-3 - ASSLLWGGPEYEQF
TRBV9 TRBD1 ASSEGTGRNSPLH
TRBV6-5 TRBD1 ASSTRTGGNEQF
TRBV28 TRBD1 AINRGKDEQY
TRBV18 - ASSPWGLGNTIY
TRBV11-2 - ASSLGALPSYEQY
TRBV23-1 TRBD1 ASSQSIRDRDSNQPQH
TRBV13 - ASSYRYNEQF
TRBV7-7 - ASSKTPNTEAF
TRBV6-5 - ASKINQNYEQY
TRBV6-5 - ASTSNRDNYGYT
TRBV6-5 - ASRTGGSGANVLT
TRBV7-9 - ASSFRLEAF
TRBV4-3 - ASSQSNRVAGANVLT